The entry below gives a single T cell receptor beta chain sequence along with its context. Its specificity is unknown. The method was immunoSEQ multiplex PCR; TCRdb's version includes in-frame clones alone and lacks a portion of them. The sample shows about 76,000 clones, roughly 90% of them seen only once. Germline V lookup: CDR1 SGHVS, CDR2 FQNEAQ. The length of the CDR3 is 14 residues. Trimming removed 5 bases from V and 7 bases from J, with 14 bases in between. The record originates from a study of T cell responses to AZD1222 COVID-19 vaccine. Notes on the study in general: Researchers report vaccine-associated CD4 TCRs spanning spike, with dominance at 160-218 and 743-854. Baseline testing showed seropositivity in only six AZD1222 recipients. Repertoire sampling was restricted to post-peak T cell response timepoints.

The chain carries TRBV7-8 and TRBJ1-4; no definite D call. This clonotype was sampled from an adult in good health. Sequences were derived from peripheral blood, sampled on day 0 of MenACWY control vaccination. CDR3 residues: CASSGDIGVEKLFF. CDR3 DNA sequence: TGTGCCAGCAGCGGGGATATTGGGGTTGAAAAACTGTTTTTT.